Following are 10 T cell receptor beta chains from one sample sequenced in a study of long-term antiretroviral therapy in people with HIV. Investigators performed immunoSEQ version v3.0 at survey level. Clones were sequenced by immunoSEQ multiplex PCR, and TCRdb holds only the in-frame ones, with some missing. The table includes approximately 31,000 clones, more than 95% detected once. Here the sequenced sample was unsorted PBMCs, taken 6.9 years after starting antiretroviral therapy. The receptors were sampled from a man aged 25-45 years with HIV.

The J gene is TRBJ1-5, the V gene TRBV7-2; 7 positions match TRBD1. The germline gives CDR1 SGHTA, CDR2 FQGNSA. This CDR3 has 13 residues. V was clipped by 4 bases and J by 4 bases; unmatched bases: 1. The CDR3 region has the DNA TGTGCCAGCAGCTGGGACAGAAATCAGCCCCAGCATTTT. Its protein product is CASSWDRNQPQHF.

The V call is TRBV6-5, the J call TRBJ2-3; TRBD1 matches 7 bases. This CDR3 spans 14 amino acids. The J segment lost 1 base and the V segment lost 5 bases, leaving 3 bases of the junction unmatched. CDR1 is MNHEY, CDR2 SVGAGI, per germline. The CDR3 DNA reads as TGTGCCAGCAGTCGCGGACAGGGCACAGATACGCAGTATTTT. The encoded protein is CASSRGQGTDTQYF.

The chain has TRBV10-3 and TRBJ1-6; 7 positions match TRBD1. CDR1 ENHRY and CDR2 SYGVKD come from the germline V gene. The CDR3 totals 14 residues. V was clipped by 9 bases and J by 0 bases; unmatched bases: 2. The CDR3: CAMQGGSYNSPLHF. The CDR3 bases are TGTGCCATGCAGGGGGGCTCCTATAATTCACCCCTCCACTTT.

The CDR3 region is CASSVGGAPHQETQYF. DNA for the CDR3: TGTGCCAGCAGCGTAGGCGGCGCCCCTCATCAAGAGACCCAGTACTTC. The chain recombines TRBV9 with TRBJ2-5; D gene uncertain. Trimming removed 0 bases from V and 2 bases from J, with 14 bases in between. The germline gives CDR1 SGDLS, CDR2 YYNGEE. This CDR3 spans 16 amino acids.

The CDR3 protein is CASSLFKGLVMDEQFF. The CDR3 coding sequence is TGTGCCAGCAGTTTATTCAAGGGACTAGTGATGGATGAGCAGTTCTTC. This chain connects TRBV27 to TRBJ2-1, with 8 bases matching TRBD2. Germline CDR1 MNHEY, CDR2 SMNVEV (reference sequence). The trim removed 1 base at V and 8 bases at J, leaving 10 bases unmatched. CDR3 length equals 16 residues.

A single count supports this clone. The CDR3 sequence is CASSQDSDSQSGNTIYF. The CDR3, as DNA: TGTGCCAGCAGCCAAGATAGCGACAGCCAATCTGGAAACACCATATATTTT. V gene TRBV4-2 combines with J gene TRBJ1-3, with D perhaps matching TRBD1 (5 bases). Trimming removed 0 bases at V and 1 base at J, with 13 bases between. The germline V gene encodes CDR1 LGHNA and CDR2 YNFKEQ. There are 17 residues in the CDR3.

V usage is TRBV12-2 and J usage is TRBJ2-6; the DNA was not compared with TRBD1, the D call given in the table. TRBV12-2 is deemed a pseudogene. CDR3 size: 17 residues. The CDR3 spells CASRFGTPLSGANVLTF. In DNA form, the CDR3 reads TGTGCAAGTCGCTTCGGGACACCCCTCTCTGGGGCCAACGTCCTGACTTTC.

The V gene is TRBV7-8, the J gene TRBJ1-5; TRBD1 might be the D (5 bases). Trimming removed 6 bases from V and 5 bases from J, with 17 bases in between. CDR1 is SGHVS and CDR2 is FQNEAQ in the germline V gene. The CDR3 spans 15 residues. The CDR3 DNA is TGTGCCAGCAGTCCATGGGGGGGATCGGATCAGCCCCAGCATTTT. As protein: CASSPWGGSDQPQHF. Drawing the rest from reference TRBV7-8 and TRBJ1-5, the complete variable domain is GAGVSQSPRYKVAKRGQDVALRCDPISGHVSLFWYQQALGQGPEFLTYFQNEAQLDKSGLPSDRFFAERPEGSVSTLKIQRTQQEDSAVYLCASSPWGGSDQPQHFGDGTRLSIL.

The rearrangement uses TRBV6-5 and TRBJ2-7; TRBD2 is a possible D gene (7 bases). Germline V gives CDR1 MNHEY, CDR2 SVGAGI. With 4 bases removed from V and 3 bases from J, the gap between germline ends came to 16 bases. The CDR3 has 15 residues. The CDR3 sequence is CASSSRRGQDYEQYF. CDR3 coding DNA: TGTGCCAGCAGTTCGCGGCGGGGGCAGGACTACGAGCAGTACTTC.

V gene TRBV5-1 combines with J gene TRBJ2-5; D may be TRBD1 or TRBD2 (6 bases each). Trimming left V 5 bases short and J 5 bases short, with 19 bases between. Germline V lookup: CDR1 SGHRS, CDR2 YFSETQ. The CDR3 extends over 15 amino acids. CDR3 in DNA: TGCGCCAGCAGGGCGGGACACCTACCCGGGGAGACCCAGTACTTC. Translating it yields CASRAGHLPGETQYF.